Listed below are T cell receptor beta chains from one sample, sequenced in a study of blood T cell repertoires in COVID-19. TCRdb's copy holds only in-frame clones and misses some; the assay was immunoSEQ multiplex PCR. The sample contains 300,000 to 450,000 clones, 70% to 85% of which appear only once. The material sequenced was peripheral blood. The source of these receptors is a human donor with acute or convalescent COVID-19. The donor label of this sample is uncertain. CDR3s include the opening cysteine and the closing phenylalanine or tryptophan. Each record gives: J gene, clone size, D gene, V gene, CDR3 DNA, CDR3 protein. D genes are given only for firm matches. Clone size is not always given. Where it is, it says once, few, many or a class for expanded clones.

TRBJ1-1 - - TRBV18 TGTGCCAGCTCACCGAGCACCAACCGGGGCACTGAAGCTTTCTTT CASSPSTNRGTEAFF
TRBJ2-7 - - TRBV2 TGTGCCAGCAGTACACAGGGATGGGAGCAGTACTTC CASSTQGWEQYF
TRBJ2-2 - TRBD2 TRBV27 TGTGCCAGCACTAGCGGGGGGGCTGGCACCGGGGAGCTGTTTTTT CASTSGGAGTGELFF
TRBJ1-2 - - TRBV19 TGTGCCAGTAGTATAGGATGGCGAGGTGGCTACACCTTC CASSIGWRGGYTF
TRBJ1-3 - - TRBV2 TGTGCCAGCTGGGGTTCGGGGAAGGAGCGCGGAAACACCATATATTTT CASWGSGKERGNTIYF
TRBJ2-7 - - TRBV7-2 TGTGCCAGCAGCTTAGCCAGGGGGGAGTCCTACGAGCAGTACTTC CASSLARGESYEQYF
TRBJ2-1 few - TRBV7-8 TGTGCCAGCAGCTTCCCGGCGCAGGGCCCCAAATATTACAATGAGCAGTTCTTC CASSFPAQGPKYYNEQFF
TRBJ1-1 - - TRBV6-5 TGTGCCAGCAGTTATTCAGAGAACACTGAAGCTTTCTTT CASSYSENTEAFF
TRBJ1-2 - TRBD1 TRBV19 TGTGCCAGTAGTGCCCCGGGACAGGGGATTTTGGATGGCTACACCTTC CASSAPGQGILDGYTF
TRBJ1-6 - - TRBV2 TGTGCCAGCAGCCTAGCACAAGGGTACGGTTCACCCCTCCACTTT CASSLAQGYGSPLHF
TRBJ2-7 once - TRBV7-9 TGTGCCAGCAGCTGGTCAGGCTCCGAGCAGTACTTC CASSWSGSEQYF
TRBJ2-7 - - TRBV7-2 TGTGCCAGCAGCTCGTACGGGAGCTCCTACGAGCAGTACTTC CASSSYGSSYEQYF
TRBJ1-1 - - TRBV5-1 TGCGCCAGCAGGCCCGGCCCAGGGTGGGGCACTGAAGCTTTCTTT CASRPGPGWGTEAFF
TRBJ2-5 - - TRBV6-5 TGTGCCAGCAGCCCCGTGGGGGGAAGCCAAGAGACCCAGTACTTC CASSPVGGSQETQYF
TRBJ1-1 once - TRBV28 TGTGCCAGCAGGGAAGGGGGAACTGAAGCTTTCTTT CASREGGTEAFF
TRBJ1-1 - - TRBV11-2 TGTGCCAGCAGCTTATTTACGGGAAACACTGAAGCTTTCTTT CASSLFTGNTEAFF
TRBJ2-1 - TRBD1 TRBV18 TGTGCCAGCTCACTCGGACAGGGTATTTCCTACAATGAGCAGTTCTTC CASSLGQGISYNEQFF
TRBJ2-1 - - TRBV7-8 TGTGCCAGCAGCTTACAGGGGAATGAGCAGTTCTTC CASSLQGNEQFF
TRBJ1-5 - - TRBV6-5 TGTGCCAGCAGAGGCTTGAGGGTCAATCAGCCCCAGCATTTT CASRGLRVNQPQHF
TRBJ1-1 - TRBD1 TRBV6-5 TGTGCCAGCAGAGCCAGGGGGCTGTTAGGAGCTTTCTTT CASRARGLLGAFF
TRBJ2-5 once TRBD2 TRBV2 TGTGCCAGCAGCGGGACTAGCGGGGGTGGTGAGACCCAGTACTTC CASSGTSGGGETQYF
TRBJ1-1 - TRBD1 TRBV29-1 TGCAGCGTGAGGACAGGGGGACAAACTGAAGCTTTCTTT CSVRTGGQTEAFF
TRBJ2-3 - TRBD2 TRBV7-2 TGTGCCAGCAGCCCCGGGACTAGCGGGAGGCTATCAGATACGCAGTATTTT CASSPGTSGRLSDTQYF